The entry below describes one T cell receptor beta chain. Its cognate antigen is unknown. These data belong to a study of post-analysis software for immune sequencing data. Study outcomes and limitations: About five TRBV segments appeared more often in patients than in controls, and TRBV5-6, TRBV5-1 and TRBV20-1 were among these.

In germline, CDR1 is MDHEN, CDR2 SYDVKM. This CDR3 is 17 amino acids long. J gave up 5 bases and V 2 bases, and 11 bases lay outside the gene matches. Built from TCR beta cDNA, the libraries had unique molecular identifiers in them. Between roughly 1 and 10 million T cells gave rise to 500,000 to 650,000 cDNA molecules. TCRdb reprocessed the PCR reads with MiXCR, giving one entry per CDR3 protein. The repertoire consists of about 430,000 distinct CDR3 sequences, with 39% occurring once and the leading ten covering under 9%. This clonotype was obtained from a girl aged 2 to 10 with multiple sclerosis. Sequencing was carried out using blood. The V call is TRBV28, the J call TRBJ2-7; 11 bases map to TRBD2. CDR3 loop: CASSLAELAGVRDEQYF. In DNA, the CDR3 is TGTGCCAGCAGTTTAGCGGAACTAGCGGGGGTGAGGGACGAGCAGTACTTC.